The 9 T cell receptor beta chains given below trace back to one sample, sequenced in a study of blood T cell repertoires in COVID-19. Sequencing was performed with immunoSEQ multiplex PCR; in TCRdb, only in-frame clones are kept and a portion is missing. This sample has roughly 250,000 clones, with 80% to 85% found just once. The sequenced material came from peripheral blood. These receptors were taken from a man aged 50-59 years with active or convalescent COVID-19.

The CDR3 region is CASSLATGGGHQPQHF. CDR3 coding DNA: TGTGCCAGCAGCTTGGCAACAGGGGGCGGTCATCAGCCCCAGCATTTT. The rearrangement links TRBV7-2 to TRBJ1-5; TRBD1 aligns across 9 bases. The CDR3 is made up of 16 amino acids. The trim removed 3 bases at V and 5 bases at J, leaving 8 bases unmatched. Germline V gives CDR1 SGHTA, CDR2 FQGNSA.

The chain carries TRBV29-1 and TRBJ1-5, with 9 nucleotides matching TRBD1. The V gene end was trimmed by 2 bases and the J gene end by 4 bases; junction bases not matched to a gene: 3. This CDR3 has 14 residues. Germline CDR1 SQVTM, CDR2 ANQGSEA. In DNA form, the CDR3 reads TGCAGCGTTGAATACGGGACAGGGAATCAGCCCCAGCATTTT. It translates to CSVEYGTGNQPQHF.

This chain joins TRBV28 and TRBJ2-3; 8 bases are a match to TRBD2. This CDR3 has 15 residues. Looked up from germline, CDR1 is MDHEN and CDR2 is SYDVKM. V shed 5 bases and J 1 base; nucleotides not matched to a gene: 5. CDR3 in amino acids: CASSPRGGRTDTQYF. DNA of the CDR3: TGTGCCAGCAGTCCTCGGGGGGGCCGCACAGATACGCAGTATTTT.

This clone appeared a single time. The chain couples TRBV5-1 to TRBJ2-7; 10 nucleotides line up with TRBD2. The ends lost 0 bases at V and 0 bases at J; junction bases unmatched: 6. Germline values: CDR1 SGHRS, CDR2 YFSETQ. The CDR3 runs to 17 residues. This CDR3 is CASSLGPAGGSSYEQYF. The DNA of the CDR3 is TGCGCCAGCAGCTTGGGACCAGCGGGGGGGAGCTCCTACGAGCAGTACTTC.

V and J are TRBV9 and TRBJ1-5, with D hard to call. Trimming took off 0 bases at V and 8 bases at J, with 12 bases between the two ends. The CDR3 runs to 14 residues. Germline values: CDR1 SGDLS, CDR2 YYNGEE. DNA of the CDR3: TGTGCCAGCAGCGTAGAGGCCGGAGGAAAGCCCCAGCATTTT. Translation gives CASSVEAGGKPQHF.

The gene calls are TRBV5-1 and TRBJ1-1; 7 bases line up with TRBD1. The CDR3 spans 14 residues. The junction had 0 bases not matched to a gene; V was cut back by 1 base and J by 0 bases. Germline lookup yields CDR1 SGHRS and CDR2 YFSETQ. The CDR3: CASSLQGVNTEAFF. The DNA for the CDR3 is TGCGCCAGCAGCTTGCAGGGGGTGAACACTGAAGCTTTCTTT.

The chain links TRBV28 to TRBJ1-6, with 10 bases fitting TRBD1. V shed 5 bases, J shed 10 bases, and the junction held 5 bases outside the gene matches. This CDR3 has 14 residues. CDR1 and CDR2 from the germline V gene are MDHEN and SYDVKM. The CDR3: CASSPDRGYSPLHF. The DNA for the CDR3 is TGTGCCAGCAGTCCGGACAGGGGGTACTCACCCCTCCACTTT.

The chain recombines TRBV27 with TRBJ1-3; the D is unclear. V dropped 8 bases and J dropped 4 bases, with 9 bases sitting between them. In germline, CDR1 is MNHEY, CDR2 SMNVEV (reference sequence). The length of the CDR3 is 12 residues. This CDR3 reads CASVGGGNTIYF. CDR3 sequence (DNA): TGTGCCAGCGTTGGAGGCGGAAACACCATATATTTT.

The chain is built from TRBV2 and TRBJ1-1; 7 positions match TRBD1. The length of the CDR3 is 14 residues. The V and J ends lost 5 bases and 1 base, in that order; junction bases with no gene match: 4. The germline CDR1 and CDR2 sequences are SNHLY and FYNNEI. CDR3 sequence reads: CASSSRTGNTEAFF. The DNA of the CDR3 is TGTGCCAGCAGTAGTCGGACAGGGAACACTGAAGCTTTCTTT.